These 5 T cell receptor beta chains originate from one sample sequenced in a study of neurological immune-mediated disorders. The sample's time point: longitudinal time-point 3. In TCRdb, the 5' RACE reads were re-called with MiXCR into one record per CDR3 protein. The sample includes roughly 45,000 distinct CDR3 sequences, approximately 13% of them seen just once. Sample: PBMCs. All receptors derive from a man younger than 40 in good health.

This clonotype is labeled as medium-sized. CDR3 residues: CSVGTGMNEQFF. The DNA for the CDR3 is TGCAGCGTTGGGACAGGGATGAATGAGCAGTTCTTC. The genes are TRBV29-1 and TRBJ2-1; the match to TRBD1 covers 8 bases. Germline V gene data show CDR1 as SQVTM and CDR2 as ANQGSEA. CDR3 size: 12 residues. Trimming took 4 bases from V and 7 from J; bases not matched to a gene: 3.

As concerns this clonotype: Sequence at one end of the junction differs from germline and may be a read error. The chain combines TRBV10-2 with TRBJ2-7; 7 positions agree with TRBD1. Germline CDR1 and CDR2: WSHSY and SAAADI. The CDR3 consists of 14 residues. The CDR3 region is CDSSGDRVGYEQYF. The DNA of the CDR3 is TGCGACAGCAGTGGTGACAGGGTAGGTTACGAGCAGTACTTC.

This clonotype was found many times. The chain has TRBV7-2 and TRBJ2-1, with TRBD2 matching over 8 bases. V shed 1 base and J 6 bases; nucleotides not matched to a gene: 5. The CDR3 covers 15 residues. Germline lookup yields CDR1 SGHTA and CDR2 FQGNSA. The chain's CDR3 is CASSLVTSAFNEQFF. The CDR3 DNA follows: TGTGCCAGCAGCTTAGTGACTAGCGCCTTCAATGAGCAGTTCTTC.

This clonotype came up a few times. This chain connects TRBV11-2 to TRBJ2-7; 7 nucleotides match TRBD2. The CDR3 spans 11 residues. CDR1 SGHAT and CDR2 FQNNGV come from the germline V gene. V lost 7 bases and J lost 3; bases outside the gene matches: 0. CDR3 residues: CASTGGYEQYF. In DNA form, the CDR3 reads TGTGCCAGCACGGGGGGCTACGAGCAGTACTTC.

To note about this clonotype: This could be a read error, since a much larger clone is one nucleotide away. V and J are TRBV7-2 and TRBJ2-1, with D hard to call. CDR1 SGHTA and CDR2 FQGNSA come from the germline V gene. Trimming removed 4 bases from V and 5 bases from J, with 9 bases in between. The CDR3 is 13 amino acids. CDR3 protein: CASSSVANNEQFF. The CDR3 coding sequence is TGTGCCAGCAGCTCTGTGGCGAACAATGAGCAGTTCTTC. Using reference TRBV7-2 and TRBJ2-1 for the parts outside the CDR3, the full variable domain is GAGVSQSPSNKVTEKGKDVELRCDPISGHTALYWYRQSLGQGLEFLIYFQGNSAPDKSGLPSDRFSAERTGGSVSTLTIQRTQQEDSAVYLCASSSVANNEQFFGPGTRLTVL.